The present entry profiles one T cell receptor (beta chain) with its context. Germline CDR1 LGHNT, CDR2 FRNRAP. V dropped 5 bases and J dropped 8 bases, with 13 bases sitting between them. The CDR3 is made up of 13 amino acids. This table comes from immunoSEQ multiplex PCR, and its TCRdb copy is limited to in-frame clones, with some not included. The profile shows some 1,600,000 clones, approximately 98% of them singletons. These data originate in a study of shared clonotypes between healthy human individuals. The receptor comes from a man in his thirties or forties in good health. V and J are TRBV12-5 and TRBJ1-3; D is uncertain. Sequenced: naive CD4+ T cells sorted from blood. Subset meaning: CD45RA+ positively selected. CDR3 bases: TGTGCTAGTGGTCCGGGATGGGGTCACACCATATATTTT. Translation: CASGPGWGHTIYF.